A selection of T cell receptor beta chains follows, all from one sample in a study of T cells in localized non-small cell lung cancer. Assay: immunoSEQ multiplex PCR; the TCRdb copy retains only in-frame clones and omits some. The sample lists under 2,000 clones, around a fifth occurring once. The sequencing here drew on normal lung tissue next to the tumor, taken before any cancer treatment. All receptors derive from a woman between 40 and 69 years old with stage III squamous cell lung carcinoma. Both conserved end residues are part of each CDR3. The order of the fields is D gene, V gene, CDR3 length, clone size, J gene, CDR3 DNA, CDR3 protein. A D gene is named only where the DNA matches it firmly. Clone sizes are given selectively: once, few, many, or a class where the clone is expanded.

D gene: -
V gene: TRBV6-8
CDR3 length: 15
clone size: -
J gene: TRBJ1-1
CDR3 DNA: TGTGCCAGCAGCAACTACATCGGGGATACCCAGGAGGCTTTCTTT
CDR3 protein: CASSNYIGDTQEAFF

D gene: TRBD2
V gene: TRBV10-2
CDR3 length: 22
clone size: once
J gene: TRBJ2-2
CDR3 DNA: TGCGCCAGCAGCCACCTCCCTCTTGGGACTAGCGGGACCAGTTTGAACACCGGGGAGCTGTTTTTT
CDR3 protein: CASSHLPLGTSGTSLNTGELFF

D gene: TRBD2
V gene: TRBV11-3
CDR3 length: 17
clone size: -
J gene: TRBJ2-1
CDR3 DNA: TGTGCCAGCAGCTTAGATCGTGGCGGGAGGGCGTACAATGAGCAGTTCTTC
CDR3 protein: CASSLDRGGRAYNEQFF

D gene: -
V gene: TRBV11-3
CDR3 length: 15
clone size: few
J gene: TRBJ2-7
CDR3 DNA: TGTGCCAGCAGCTTATCACCGGGGCCAGAGGTCGAGCAGTACTTC
CDR3 protein: CASSLSPGPEVEQYF

D gene: TRBD1
V gene: TRBV5-1
CDR3 length: 14
clone size: -
J gene: TRBJ1-1
CDR3 DNA: TGCGCCAGCAGCACGCGACAGGGACGAGCTGAAGCTTTCTTT
CDR3 protein: CASSTRQGRAEAFF

D gene: -
V gene: TRBV11-3
CDR3 length: 15
clone size: medium-sized
J gene: TRBJ1-1
CDR3 DNA: TGTGCCAGCAGCTACCTCCGATGGGTGAACACTGAAGCTTTCTTT
CDR3 protein: CASSYLRWVNTEAFF

D gene: TRBD2
V gene: TRBV2
CDR3 length: 16
clone size: few
J gene: TRBJ2-7
CDR3 DNA: TGTGCCAGCAGTGAATTTTCAGCGGGAGGGCCCAACGAGCAGTACTTC
CDR3 protein: CASSEFSAGGPNEQYF

D gene: TRBD1
V gene: TRBV19
CDR3 length: 17
clone size: large
J gene: TRBJ1-5
CDR3 DNA: TGTGCCAGTACCCAGGGACAGGGGGAAAATAGCAATCAGCCCCAGCATTTT
CDR3 protein: CASTQGQGENSNQPQHF

D gene: -
V gene: TRBV30
CDR3 length: 14
clone size: large
J gene: TRBJ1-1
CDR3 DNA: TGTGCCTGGAGTGAGGGACGGATGAACACTGAAGCTTTCTTT
CDR3 protein: CAWSEGRMNTEAFF

D gene: TRBD2
V gene: TRBV29-1
CDR3 length: 15
clone size: few
J gene: TRBJ2-7
CDR3 DNA: TGCAGCGCAGGACTAGCGGGAGGGCCAAGAGGCGAGCAGTACTTC
CDR3 protein: CSAGLAGGPRGEQYF

D gene: -
V gene: TRBV28
CDR3 length: 15
clone size: once
J gene: TRBJ2-7
CDR3 DNA: TGTGCCAGCAGTTTTAGCCTGTCAAGCTCCTACGAGCAGTACTTC
CDR3 protein: CASSFSLSSSYEQYF

D gene: -
V gene: TRBV28
CDR3 length: 14
clone size: few
J gene: TRBJ2-2
CDR3 DNA: TGTGCCAGCAGTTTACCCGGACGGAGCGGGGAGCTGTTTTTT
CDR3 protein: CASSLPGRSGELFF

D gene: -
V gene: TRBV11-3
CDR3 length: 17
clone size: few
J gene: TRBJ2-2
CDR3 DNA: TGTGCCAGCAGCTTGGGGGGAGGAACCGCGAACACCGGGGAGCTGTTTTTT
CDR3 protein: CASSLGGGTANTGELFF

D gene: TRBD2
V gene: TRBV11-3
CDR3 length: 15
clone size: medium-sized
J gene: TRBJ2-1
CDR3 DNA: TGTGCCAGCAGCTTTAGCGGGAGCAGGATCTATGAGCAGTTCTTC
CDR3 protein: CASSFSGSRIYEQFF

D gene: -
V gene: TRBV29-1
CDR3 length: 14
clone size: -
J gene: TRBJ2-3
CDR3 DNA: TGCAGCGTTGCCGGCCCAGGGAGCACAGATACGCAGTATTTT
CDR3 protein: CSVAGPGSTDTQYF

D gene: TRBD2
V gene: TRBV6-8
CDR3 length: 12
clone size: -
J gene: TRBJ2-1
CDR3 DNA: TGTGCCAGCAGATTGACTAGCTGGGAGCAGTTCTTC
CDR3 protein: CASRLTSWEQFF

D gene: -
V gene: TRBV11-3
CDR3 length: 15
clone size: few
J gene: TRBJ1-4
CDR3 DNA: TGTGCCAGCAGCCCCAGTTTCGGTTCTAATGAAAAACTGTTTTTT
CDR3 protein: CASSPSFGSNEKLFF